These 16 T cell receptor beta chains originate from one sample sequenced in a study of OX40 agonist ivuxolimab in advanced cancers. The library relied on the immunoSEQ multiplex PCR assay. TCRdb obtained this table from immuneACCESS and retained in-frame rearrangements with V and J assigned. These tables miss some clones; where compared with another copy, unresolved V genes account for less than half of the shortfall, and the remainder is unexplained. The sample table shows about 83,000 clones, and approximately 84% are seen once. The ten top clones hold 6.5% to 8% of the sample. The sequences come from CD4+ or CD8+ T cells sorted from blood, collected in a trial of the OX40 agonist ivuxolimab. All receptors come from an adult with an advanced solid tumor such as melanoma, head and neck, liver or kidney cancer.

This chain connects TRBV4-2 to TRBJ2-7, with TRBD2 matching over 8 bases. The CDR3 is 15 amino acids. The trim removed 1 base at V and 2 bases at J, leaving 4 bases unmatched. The germline gives CDR1 LGHNA, CDR2 YNFKEQ. As DNA, the CDR3 is TGTGCCAGCAGCCAAGGCTCAGCGGGAGCCTACGAGCAGTACTTC. Its protein product is CASSQGSAGAYEQYF.

CDR3: CASSLEKPLVGFQETQYF. The CDR3, as DNA: TGTGCCAGCAGCTTAGAAAAGCCTTTGGTGGGGTTCCAAGAGACCCAGTACTTC. The V call is TRBV7-2, the J call TRBJ2-5; no clear D gene. The germline V gene encodes CDR1 SGHTA and CDR2 FQGNSA. The CDR3 has 18 amino acids. V lost 1 base, J lost 1 base, and 19 bases lay in between.

The rearrangement links TRBV11-3 to TRBJ2-1; D unresolved. Germline CDR1 reads SGHNT; CDR2 reads YENEEA. V shed 6 bases and J shed 8 bases, with 11 bases lying between them. The CDR3 consists of 12 residues. CDR3 amino acids: CASSSLPDEQFF. The DNA for the CDR3 is TGTGCCAGCAGTTCCCTCCCGGATGAGCAGTTCTTC.

This clone appeared a few times. V usage is TRBV5-1 and J usage is TRBJ2-2; D is perhaps TRBD2 (6 bases). V was cut by 2 bases and J by 6 bases, with 14 bases left in between. CDR3 size: 15 residues. Germline V CDR1 and CDR2: SGHRS, YFSETQ. The CDR3 DNA follows: TGCGCCAGCAGCTTCGGGACTCCCGGACCCGGGGAGCTGTTTTTT. Protein sequence: CASSFGTPGPGELFF.

This clone was seen a few times. The chain carries TRBV7-6 and TRBJ1-2; D is unresolved. V was shortened by 0 bases and J by 4 bases, with 9 bases between the two germline ends. The CDR3 has 14 residues. The germline V gene has CDR1 SGHVS and CDR2 FNYEAQ. In nucleotides, the CDR3 is TGTGCCAGCAGCTTAGCCCCGGCGGCCTATGGCTACACCTTC. Translating gives CASSLAPAAYGYTF. Variable domain in full (rest from reference TRBV7-6 and TRBJ1-2): GAGVSQSPRYKVTKRGQDVALRCDPISGHVSLYWYRQALGQGPEFLTYFNYEAQQDKSGLPNDRFSAERPEGSISTLTIQRTEQRDSAMYRCASSLAPAAYGYTFGSGTRLTVV.

The chain links TRBV30 to TRBJ2-1, with TRBD1 matching over 10 bases. With V trimmed by 3 bases and J by 7 bases, 3 bases remained unmatched. Per germline, CDR1 GTSNPN and CDR2 SVGIG (reference sequence). CDR3 length equals 13 residues. CDR3 DNA: TGTGCCTGGAGGGGGACAGGGGTAAATGAGCAGTTCTTC. As protein: CAWRGTGVNEQFF.

The rearrangement joins TRBV27 to TRBJ2-3; D is unresolved. The CDR3 totals 13 residues. CDR1 is MNHEY, CDR2 SMNVEV, per germline (reference sequence). V lost 6 bases to trimming and J lost 3 bases, with 10 bases between them. The DNA for the CDR3 is TGTGCCAGCAGGTATTACTTAACAGATACGCAGTATTTT. It encodes CASRYYLTDTQYF.

The rearrangement links TRBV7-9 to TRBJ1-4, with D tentatively TRBD1 (6 bases). Per the germline V gene, CDR1 is SEHNR and CDR2 is FQNEAQ (reference sequence). V lost 5 bases and J 3 bases, leaving 16 bases between the germline ends. This CDR3 is built from 16 residues. The CDR3: CASSPLDSSSNEKLFF. CDR3 in DNA: TGTGCCAGCAGCCCTCTGGACAGTTCCTCTAATGAAAAACTGTTTTTT.

DNA of the CDR3: TGTGCCAGCTCGCCGGTTACGGGGGGCAAGAGTGGCTACACCTTC. Its translation is CASSPVTGGKSGYTF. This chain joins TRBV18 and TRBJ1-2; perhaps TRBD1 as D (6 bases). Germline CDR1 is KGHSH and CDR2 is LQKENI. This CDR3 region has 15 residues. Trimming left V 6 bases short and J 7 bases short, with 21 bases between.

This chain links TRBV29-1 with TRBJ1-2, with D unresolved. This CDR3 has 12 amino acids. V lost 4 bases, J lost 6 bases, and 12 bases lay in between. Germline values: CDR1 SQVTM, CDR2 ANQGSEA. The CDR3 region is CSVGGRRNGYTF. The CDR3 DNA reads as TGCAGCGTTGGTGGTCGAAGAAATGGCTACACCTTC.

The chain has TRBV5-6 and TRBJ2-3, with 11 nucleotides matching TRBD2. Germline CDR1 and CDR2: SGHDT and YYEEEE. Unmatched junction bases numbered 2, after V lost 1 base and J lost 4 bases. The CDR3 has 15 residues. Here the CDR3 DNA reads TGTGCCAGCAGCTTGCGGACTAGCGGGCCAGATACGCAGTATTTT. Its protein product is CASSLRTSGPDTQYF.

The chain couples TRBV2 to TRBJ2-3; D possibly corresponds to TRBD2 (6 bases). Germline lookup yields CDR1 SNHLY and CDR2 FYNNEI. Trimming took 9 bases from V and 4 from J, leaving 11 bases between them. This CDR3 contains 12 residues. The CDR3 DNA reads TGTGCCAGTCGGGAGACCGCAGATACGCAGTATTTT. Protein: CASRETADTQYF. Supplemented by reference TRBV2 and TRBJ2-3, the full variable domain reads EPEVTQTPSHQVTQMGQEVILRCVPISNHLYFYWYRQILGQKVEFLVSFYNNEISEKSEIFDDQFSVERPDGSNFTLKIRSTKLEDSAMYFCASRETADTQYFGPGTRLTVL.

The chain combines TRBV7-3 with TRBJ2-1; 8 bases agree with TRBD1. J lost 3 bases, V lost 5 bases, and 6 bases had no gene match. The germline V gene encodes CDR1 SGHTA and CDR2 FQGTGA. CDR3 size: 15 residues. In nucleotides, the CDR3 is TGTGCCAGCAGCCCTCAGGGGGCTCTCTACAATGAGCAGTTCTTC. Translated, it gives CASSPQGALYNEQFF.

There are a few counts of this clone. This sequence joins TRBV6-1 and TRBJ2-7; D tentatively fits TRBD1 or TRBD2 (5 bases each). In germline, CDR1 is MNHNS, CDR2 SASEGT. The CDR3 runs to 14 residues. Deletions cut 5 bases from V and 2 bases from J, with 13 bases between. In DNA, the CDR3 is TGTGCCAGCAGTCTATGGGACCCCCCCTACGAGCAGTACTTC. Protein sequence: CASSLWDPPYEQYF.

This clone came up once. The chain employs TRBV18 and TRBJ2-6, with 7 bases lining up with TRBD1. The germline CDR1 and CDR2 sequences are KGHSH and LQKENI. V lost 3 bases to trimming and J lost 0 bases; unmatched junction nucleotides: 5. The CDR3 has 17 residues. The CDR3 coding sequence is TGTGCCAGCTCACCTCGGACAGGCCGCTCTGGGGCCAACGTCCTGACTTTC. Its translation: CASSPRTGRSGANVLTF.

The genes are TRBV30 and TRBJ1-1; possibly TRBD1 for D (5 bases). The V end lost 3 bases, the J end lost 5 bases, and 16 bases lay between the germline ends. The CDR3 loop spans 14 amino acids. Germline V gene lookup returns CDR1 GTSNPN and CDR2 SVGIG (reference sequence). DNA of the CDR3: TGTGCCTGGAGGAGGCCGGGGGTCAGGACTGAAGCTTTCTTT. Its protein is CAWRRPGVRTEAFF.